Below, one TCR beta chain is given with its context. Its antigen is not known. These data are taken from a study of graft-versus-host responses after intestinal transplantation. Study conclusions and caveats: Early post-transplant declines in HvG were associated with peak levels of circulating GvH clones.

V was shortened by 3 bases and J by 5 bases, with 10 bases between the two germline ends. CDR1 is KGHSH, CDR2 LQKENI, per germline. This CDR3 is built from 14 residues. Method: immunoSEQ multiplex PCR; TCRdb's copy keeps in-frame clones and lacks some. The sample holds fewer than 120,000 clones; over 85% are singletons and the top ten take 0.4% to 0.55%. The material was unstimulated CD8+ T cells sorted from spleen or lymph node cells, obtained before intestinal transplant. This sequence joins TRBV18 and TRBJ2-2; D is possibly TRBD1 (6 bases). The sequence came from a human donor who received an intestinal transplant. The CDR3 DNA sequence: TGTGCCAGCTCACCGGGGGCTTGGACCGGGGAGCTGTTTTTT. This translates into CASSPGAWTGELFF. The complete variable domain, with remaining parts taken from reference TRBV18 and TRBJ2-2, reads NAGVMQNPRHLVRRRGQEARLRCSPMKGHSHVYWYRQLPEEGLKFMVYLQKENIIDESGMPKERFSAEFPKEGPSILRIQQVVRGDSAAYFCASSPGAWTGELFFGEGSRLTVL.